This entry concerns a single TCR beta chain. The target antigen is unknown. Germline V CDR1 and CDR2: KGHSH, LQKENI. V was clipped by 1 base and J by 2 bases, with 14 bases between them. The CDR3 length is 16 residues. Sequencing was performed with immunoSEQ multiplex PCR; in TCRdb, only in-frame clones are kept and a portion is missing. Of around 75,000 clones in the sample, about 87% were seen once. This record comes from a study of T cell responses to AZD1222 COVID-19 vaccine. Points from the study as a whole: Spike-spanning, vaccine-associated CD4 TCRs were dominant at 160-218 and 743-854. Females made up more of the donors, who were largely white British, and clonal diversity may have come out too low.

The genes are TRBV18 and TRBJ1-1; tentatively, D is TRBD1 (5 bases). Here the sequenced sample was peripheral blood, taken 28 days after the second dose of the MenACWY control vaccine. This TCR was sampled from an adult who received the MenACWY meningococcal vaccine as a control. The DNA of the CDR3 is TGTGCCAGCTCACCACTAACTTTACAGGCCAACACTGAAGCTTTCTTT. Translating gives CASSPLTLQANTEAFF.